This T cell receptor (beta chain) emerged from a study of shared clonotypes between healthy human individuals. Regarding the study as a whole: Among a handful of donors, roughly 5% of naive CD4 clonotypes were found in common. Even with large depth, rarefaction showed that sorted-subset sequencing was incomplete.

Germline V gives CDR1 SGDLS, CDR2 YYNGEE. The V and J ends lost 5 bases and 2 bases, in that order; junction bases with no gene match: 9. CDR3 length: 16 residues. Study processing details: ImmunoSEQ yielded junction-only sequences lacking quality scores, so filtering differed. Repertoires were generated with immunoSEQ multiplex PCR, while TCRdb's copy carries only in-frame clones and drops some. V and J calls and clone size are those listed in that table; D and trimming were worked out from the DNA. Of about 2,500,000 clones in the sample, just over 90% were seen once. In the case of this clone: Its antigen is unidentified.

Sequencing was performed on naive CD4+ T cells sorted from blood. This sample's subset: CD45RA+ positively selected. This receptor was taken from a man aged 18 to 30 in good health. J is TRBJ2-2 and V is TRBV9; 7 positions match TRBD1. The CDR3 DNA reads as TGTGCCAGCAGTCGTAGGACAGGACCTAACACCGGGGAGCTGTTTTTT. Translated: CASSRRTGPNTGELFF.